This entry concerns a single TCR beta chain. V lost 6 bases, J lost 8 bases, and 9 bases stayed unmatched. The CDR3 has 13 amino acids. The V gene's germline CDR1 is MNHEY and CDR2 SVGAGI. The data belong to a study of blood T cell repertoires in COVID-19. Only in-frame clones appear in the TCRdb table, and some are missing; sequencing was by immunoSEQ multiplex PCR. The sample consists of fewer than 250,000 clones, approximately 80% of them appearing once. The sequencing sample was made of PBMCs or T cells enriched from blood (not recorded which). The chain uses TRBV6-5 and TRBJ1-2; 7 bases are a match to TRBD1. The TCR originated in a woman aged 40 to 50 with acute COVID-19. The CDR3 coding sequence is TGTGCCAGCAGATCCGACAGGGTCTTAGGCTACACCTTC. This sequence encodes CASRSDRVLGYTF.